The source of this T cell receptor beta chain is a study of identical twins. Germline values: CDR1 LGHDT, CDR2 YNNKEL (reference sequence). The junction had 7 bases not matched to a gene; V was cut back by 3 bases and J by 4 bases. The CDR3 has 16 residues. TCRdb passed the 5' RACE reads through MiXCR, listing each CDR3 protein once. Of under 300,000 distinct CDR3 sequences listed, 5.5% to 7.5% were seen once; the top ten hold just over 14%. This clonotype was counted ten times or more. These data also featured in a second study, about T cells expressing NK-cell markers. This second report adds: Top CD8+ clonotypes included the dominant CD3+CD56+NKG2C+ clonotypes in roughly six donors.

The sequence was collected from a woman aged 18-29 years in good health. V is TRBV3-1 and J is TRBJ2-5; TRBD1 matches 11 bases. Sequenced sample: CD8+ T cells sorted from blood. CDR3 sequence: CASSHGQGAALETQYF. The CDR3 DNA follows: TGTGCCAGCAGCCATGGACAGGGGGCTGCCCTAGAGACCCAGTACTTC.